These 15 T cell receptor beta chains came from one sample sequenced in a study of cytomegalovirus exposure and HLA in healthy donors. PCR used 60 Vbeta primers and 13 Jbeta primers. Profiled with immunoSEQ multiplex PCR; TCRdb holds only in-frame clones, not every one. The sample holds 75,000 to 90,000 clones, around three fifths seen once. Sequencing was done on a sample of PBMCs. The receptors derive from a woman between 40 and 50 years old in good health and CMV-seropositive.

This clone was seen only a few times. V is TRBV7-2 and J is TRBJ2-1, with a possible D match to TRBD2 (6 bases). V was clipped by 5 bases and J by 1 base, with 12 bases between them. The CDR3 covers 15 residues. Germline V lookup: CDR1 SGHTA, CDR2 FQGNSA. CDR3: CASSRDSSSYNEQFF. The DNA of the CDR3 is TGTGCCAGCAGCCGGGACTCGAGTTCCTACAATGAGCAGTTCTTC.

The V gene is TRBV4-1, the J gene TRBJ2-3, with TRBD2 as a possible D gene (5 bases). V was clipped by 1 base and J by 4 bases, with 15 bases between them. CDR1 is MGHRA and CDR2 is YSYEKL in the germline V gene. The CDR3 spans 16 residues. CDR3 sequence (DNA): TGCGCCAGCAGCCAAGGTCGGGGAACTATTGCAGATACGCAGTATTTT. It specifies CASSQGRGTIADTQYF.

The sample holds a few counts of this clone. The chain uses TRBV6-5 and TRBJ1-5, with D perhaps matching TRBD1 (5 bases). Looked up from germline, CDR1 is MNHEY and CDR2 is SVGAGI. With 7 bases removed from V and 6 bases from J, the gap between germline ends came to 19 bases. The CDR3 has 15 residues. The CDR3: CASTPQPGIGQPQHF. CDR3 DNA sequence: TGTGCCAGCACCCCTCAGCCAGGGATCGGTCAGCCCCAGCATTTT.

The chain couples TRBV11-1 to TRBJ1-1; a weak D match, TRBD1 (6 bases). The CDR3 is 14 residues long. Germline V gene data show CDR1 as SGHAT and CDR2 as FQDESV (reference sequence). V gave up 6 bases and J gave up 0 bases, with 11 bases separating them. CDR3 nucleotides: TGTGCCAGCAGAAGGGACACCCTGAACACTGAAGCTTTCTTT. Encoded protein: CASRRDTLNTEAFF.

CDR3 residues: CAGRDRGYSGANVLTF. DNA of the CDR3: TGTGCCGGCCGGGACAGGGGGTACTCTGGGGCCAACGTCCTGACTTTC. This sequence joins TRBV6-4 and TRBJ2-6, with 11 positions matching TRBD1. The V gene's germline CDR1 is MRHNA and CDR2 SNTAGT. Trimming at V came to 11 bases and at J to 0 bases, leaving 6 bases not matched to a gene. CDR3 length: 16 amino acids.

V is TRBV28 and J is TRBJ2-7, with 8 nucleotides matching TRBD1. Germline trimming cut 6 bases from V and 4 bases from J; bases unmatched to any gene: 2. The CDR3 consists of 12 residues. Germline V CDR1 and CDR2: MDHEN, SYDVKM. In nucleotides, the CDR3 is TGTGCCAGCAGCCGGACAGGGTACGAGCAGTACTTC. It codes for CASSRTGYEQYF.

The rearrangement joins TRBV7-8 to TRBJ2-3, with D tentatively TRBD2 (6 bases). The germline V gene encodes CDR1 SGHVS and CDR2 FQNEAQ. Trimming stripped 5 bases from V and 1 base from J, with 19 bases between. This CDR3 is 17 amino acids long. The CDR3 bases are TGTGCCAGCAGCCCCCGGGTCCTAGCGACCCGCACAGATACGCAGTATTTT. Amino acids: CASSPRVLATRTDTQYF. Full variable domain (remainder filled in from reference TRBV7-8 and TRBJ2-3): GAGVSQSPRYKVAKRGQDVALRCDPISGHVSLFWYQQALGQGPEFLTYFQNEAQLDKSGLPSDRFFAERPEGSVSTLKIQRTQQEDSAVYLCASSPRVLATRTDTQYFGPGTRLTVL.

This chain joins TRBV4-3 and TRBJ1-5; a possible D gene is TRBD1 (6 bases). This CDR3 spans 15 amino acids. Trimming removed 0 bases at V and 4 bases at J, with 10 bases between. CDR1 and CDR2 from the germline V gene are LGHNA and YSLEER. CDR3 amino acids: CASSQDLGQNQPQHF. The CDR3 DNA reads as TGCGCCAGCAGCCAAGATCTCGGACAGAATCAGCCCCAGCATTTT.

This clone came up once. This chain uses TRBV18 with TRBJ2-7; 9 bases fit TRBD2. The V gene end was trimmed by 3 bases and the J gene end by 6 bases; junction bases not matched to a gene: 6. The CDR3 extends over 14 amino acids. Germline V CDR1 and CDR2: KGHSH, LQKENI. The DNA of the CDR3 is TGTGCCAGCTCACCGACGGCGGGAGGGTTCGAGCAGTACTTC. Its translation: CASSPTAGGFEQYF.

This clone was seen a few times. The CDR3, as DNA: TGTGCCAGCAGTGACCCGATAGCGGGAGGGCCAATGAATGAGCAGTTCTTC. Its translation is CASSDPIAGGPMNEQFF. The rearrangement links TRBV2 to TRBJ2-1; 11 bases line up with TRBD2. Germline values: CDR1 SNHLY, CDR2 FYNNEI. The J segment lost 7 bases and the V segment lost 3 bases, leaving 11 bases of the junction unmatched. The CDR3 sequence is 17 residues long.

This clone was observed a few times. The V gene is TRBV6-1, the J gene TRBJ1-3; possibly TRBD1 for D (5 bases). The CDR3 loop spans 15 amino acids. The germline V gene encodes CDR1 MNHNS and CDR2 SASEGT. The ends were cut back, 2 bases at V and 4 bases at J, with 12 bases in the middle. CDR3 sequence: CASSEQGSRGNTIYF. CDR3 nucleotide sequence: TGTGCCAGCAGTGAACAGGGATCTCGGGGAAACACCATATATTTT.

The chain carries TRBV19 and TRBJ2-7; no reliable D call. Germline V gene sequence: CDR1 LNHDA, CDR2 SQIVND (reference sequence). The CDR3 is 16 residues long. Trimming stripped 4 bases from V and 1 base from J, with 17 bases between. The CDR3 spells CASSRAHGWASYEQYF. The DNA for the CDR3 is TGTGCCAGTAGTAGGGCCCATGGCTGGGCTTCCTACGAGCAGTACTTC.

The rearrangement uses TRBV10-3 and TRBJ2-5, with TRBD2 matching over 7 bases. The CDR3 has 15 amino acids. The V gene's germline CDR1 is ENHRY and CDR2 SYGVKD. V shed 6 bases and J 2 bases; nucleotides not matched to a gene: 9. The CDR3 reads CAIRGDSSGQETQYF. The CDR3 DNA reads as TGTGCCATCAGGGGGGACTCTAGCGGACAAGAGACCCAGTACTTC.

In its sample, this clone was seen a few times. The chain links TRBV6-1 to TRBJ2-6, with TRBD1 matching 10 bases. This CDR3 spans 18 amino acids. Losses at the gene ends were 2 bases for V and 0 bases for J; bases not matched to a gene: 4. Germline V gene sequence: CDR1 MNHNS, CDR2 SASEGT. The CDR3 protein is CASSEPGDRGSGANVLTF. Written as DNA, the CDR3 is TGTGCCAGCAGTGAACCGGGGGACAGGGGCTCTGGGGCCAACGTCCTGACTTTC.

This chain connects TRBV18 to TRBJ1-2, with D possibly being TRBD1 (5 bases). Per germline, CDR1 KGHSH and CDR2 LQKENI. The CDR3 runs 17 residues. V lost 3 bases to trimming and J lost 0 bases, with 17 bases between them. Here the CDR3 reads CASSPTEVRQSNYGYTF. In DNA form, the CDR3 reads TGTGCCAGCTCACCGACAGAAGTTCGACAGTCTAACTATGGCTACACCTTC.